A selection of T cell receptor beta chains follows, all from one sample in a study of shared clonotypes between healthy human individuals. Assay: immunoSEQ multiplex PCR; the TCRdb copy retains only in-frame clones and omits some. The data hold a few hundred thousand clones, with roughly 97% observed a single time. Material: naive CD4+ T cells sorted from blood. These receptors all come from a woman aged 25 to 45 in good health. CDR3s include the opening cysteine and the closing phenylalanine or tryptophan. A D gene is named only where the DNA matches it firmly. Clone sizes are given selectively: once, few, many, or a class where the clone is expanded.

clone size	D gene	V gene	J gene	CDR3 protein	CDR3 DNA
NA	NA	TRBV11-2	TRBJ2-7	CASSPHGLLGEQYF	TGTGCCAGCAGCCCCCACGGACTTCTCGGCGAGCAGTACTTC
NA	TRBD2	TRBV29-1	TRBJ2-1	CSVGGNNEQFF	TGCAGCGTGGGGGGGAACAATGAGCAGTTCTTC
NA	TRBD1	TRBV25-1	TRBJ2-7	CASSASGTGGYEQYF	TGTGCCAGCAGTGCCTCCGGGACAGGGGGCTACGAGCAGTACTTC
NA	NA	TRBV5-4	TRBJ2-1	CASSLAGGTPINEQFF	TGTGCCAGCAGCTTGGCTGGTGGGACACCGATCAATGAGCAGTTCTTC
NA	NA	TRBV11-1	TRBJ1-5	CASSRTGVEASVNQPQHF	TGTGCCAGCAGCCGGACGGGGGTCGAAGCCTCAGTCAATCAGCCCCAGCATTTT
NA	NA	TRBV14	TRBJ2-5	CASSQGAGETYF	TGTGCCAGCAGCCAAGGTGCTGGGGAGACGTACTTC
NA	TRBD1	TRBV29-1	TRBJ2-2	CSSGQANGELFF	TGCAGCTCAGGACAGGCTAACGGGGAGCTGTTTTTT
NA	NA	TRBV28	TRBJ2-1	CASSLSDEQFF	TGTGCCAGCAGTTTGAGTGATGAGCAGTTCTTC
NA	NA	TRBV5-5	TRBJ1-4	CASSLTVPNEKLFF	TGTGCCAGCAGCTTGACAGTACCTAATGAAAAACTGTTTTTT
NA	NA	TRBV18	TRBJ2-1	CASSQTMTEYNEQFF	TGTGCCAGCTCCCAAACGATGACAGAGTACAATGAGCAGTTCTTC
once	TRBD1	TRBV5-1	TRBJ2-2	CASSLGRDRVFTGELFF	TGCGCCAGCAGCTTGGGGAGGGACAGGGTGTTCACCGGGGAGCTGTTTTTT
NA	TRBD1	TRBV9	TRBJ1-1	CASSLEWGQGTTEAFF	TGTGCCAGCAGCCTAGAGTGGGGACAGGGAACCACTGAAGCTTTCTTT